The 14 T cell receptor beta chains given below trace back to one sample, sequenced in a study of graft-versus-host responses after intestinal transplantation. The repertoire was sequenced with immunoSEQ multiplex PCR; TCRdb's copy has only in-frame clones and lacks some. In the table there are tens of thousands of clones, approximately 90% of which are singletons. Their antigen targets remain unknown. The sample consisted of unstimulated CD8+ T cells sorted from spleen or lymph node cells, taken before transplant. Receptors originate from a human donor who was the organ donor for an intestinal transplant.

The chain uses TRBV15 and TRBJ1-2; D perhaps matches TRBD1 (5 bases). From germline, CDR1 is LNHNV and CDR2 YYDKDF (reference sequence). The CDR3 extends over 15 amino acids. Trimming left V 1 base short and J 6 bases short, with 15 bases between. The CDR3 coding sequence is TGTGCCACCAGCAGAGTGTGGGCCGGGGCGGATGGCTACACCTTC. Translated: CATSRVWAGADGYTF.

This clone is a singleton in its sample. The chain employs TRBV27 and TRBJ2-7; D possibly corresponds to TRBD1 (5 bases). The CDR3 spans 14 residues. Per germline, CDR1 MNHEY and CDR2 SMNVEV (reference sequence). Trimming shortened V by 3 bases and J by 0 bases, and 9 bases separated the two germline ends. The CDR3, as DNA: TGTGCCAGCAGTTTGGGGCAAAACTCCTACGAGCAGTACTTC. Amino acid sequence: CASSLGQNSYEQYF.

CDR3 sequence (DNA): TGTGCCAGCAGCCGCCCCCCTAGCGAGAGCACAGATACGCAGTATTTT. Residues: CASSRPPSESTDTQYF. The rearrangement uses TRBV7-9 and TRBJ2-3, with a tentative D call TRBD2 (6 bases). The CDR3 is 16 residues long. CDR1 is SEHNR and CDR2 is FQNEAQ in the germline V gene (reference sequence). V gave up 5 bases and J gave up 0 bases, with 15 bases separating them.

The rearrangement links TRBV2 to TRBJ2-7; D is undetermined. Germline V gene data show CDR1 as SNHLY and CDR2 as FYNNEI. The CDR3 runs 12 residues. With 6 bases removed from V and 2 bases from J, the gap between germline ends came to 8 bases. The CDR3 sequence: CASSLVPYEQYF. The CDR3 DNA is TGTGCCAGCAGCCTAGTTCCCTACGAGCAGTACTTC.

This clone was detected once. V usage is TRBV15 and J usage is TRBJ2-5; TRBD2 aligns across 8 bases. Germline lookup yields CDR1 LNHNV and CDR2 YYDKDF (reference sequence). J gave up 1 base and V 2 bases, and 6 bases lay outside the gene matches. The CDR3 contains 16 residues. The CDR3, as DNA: TGTGCCACCAGCAGACTTAAACGGGAGGGCCAAGAGACCCAGTACTTC. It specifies CATSRLKREGQETQYF.

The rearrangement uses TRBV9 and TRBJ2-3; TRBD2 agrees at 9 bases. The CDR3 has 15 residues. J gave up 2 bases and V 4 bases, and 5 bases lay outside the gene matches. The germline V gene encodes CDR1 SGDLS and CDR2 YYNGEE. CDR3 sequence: CASSNSGSFTDTQYF. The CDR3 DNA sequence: TGTGCCAGCAGCAATAGCGGGAGTTTCACAGATACGCAGTATTTT.

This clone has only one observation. CDR3 sequence: CASSLRDRSARETQYF. As DNA, the CDR3 is TGCGCCAGCAGCTTGAGGGACCGCTCCGCCAGGGAGACCCAGTACTTC. The chain uses TRBV5-1 and TRBJ2-5; either TRBD1 or TRBD2 may supply D (5 bases each). The CDR3 is made up of 16 amino acids. V gave up 1 base and J gave up 5 bases, with 18 bases separating them. Germline CDR1 is SGHRS and CDR2 is YFSETQ.

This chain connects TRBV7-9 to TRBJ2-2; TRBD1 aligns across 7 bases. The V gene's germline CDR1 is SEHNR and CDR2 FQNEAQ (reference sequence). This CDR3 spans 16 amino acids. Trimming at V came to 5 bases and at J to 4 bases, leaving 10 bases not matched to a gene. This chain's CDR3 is CASSVLDRAVTGELFF. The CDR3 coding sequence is TGTGCCAGCAGCGTTCTCGACAGGGCTGTCACCGGGGAGCTGTTTTTT.

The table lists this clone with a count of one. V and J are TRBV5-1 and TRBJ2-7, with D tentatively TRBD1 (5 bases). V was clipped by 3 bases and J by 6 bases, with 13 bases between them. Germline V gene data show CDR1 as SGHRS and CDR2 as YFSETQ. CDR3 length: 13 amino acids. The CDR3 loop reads CASSWGRAPEQYF. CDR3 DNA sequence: TGCGCCAGCAGCTGGGGCCGGGCACCCGAGCAGTACTTC.

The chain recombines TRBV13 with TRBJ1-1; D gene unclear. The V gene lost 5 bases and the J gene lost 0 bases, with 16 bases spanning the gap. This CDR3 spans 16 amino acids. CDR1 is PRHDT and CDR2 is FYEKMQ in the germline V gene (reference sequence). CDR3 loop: CASSPITLFLNTEAFF. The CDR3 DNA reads TGTGCCAGCAGCCCAATCACCCTGTTTTTGAACACTGAAGCTTTCTTT. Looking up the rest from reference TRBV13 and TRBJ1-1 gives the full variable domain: AAGVIQSPRHLIKEKRETATLKCYPIPRHDTVYWYQQGPGQDPQFLISFYEKMQSDKGSIPDRFSAQQFSDYHSELNMSSLELGDSALYFCASSPITLFLNTEAFFGQGTRLTVV.

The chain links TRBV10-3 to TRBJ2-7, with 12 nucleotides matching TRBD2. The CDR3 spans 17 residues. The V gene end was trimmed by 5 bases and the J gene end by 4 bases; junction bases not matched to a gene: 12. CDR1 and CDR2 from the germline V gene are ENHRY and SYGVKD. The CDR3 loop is CAISPLAGGRGGYEQYF. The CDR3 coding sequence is TGTGCCATCAGTCCACTAGCGGGAGGCCGAGGGGGGTACGAGCAGTACTTC.

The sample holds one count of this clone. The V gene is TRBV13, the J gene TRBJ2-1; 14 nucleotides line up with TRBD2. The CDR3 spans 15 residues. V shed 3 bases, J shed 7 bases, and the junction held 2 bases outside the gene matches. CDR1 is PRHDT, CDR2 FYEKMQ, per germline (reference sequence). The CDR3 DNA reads TGTGCCAGCAGCTTGGGGACTAGCGGGAGTAATGAGCAGTTCTTC. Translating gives CASSLGTSGSNEQFF.

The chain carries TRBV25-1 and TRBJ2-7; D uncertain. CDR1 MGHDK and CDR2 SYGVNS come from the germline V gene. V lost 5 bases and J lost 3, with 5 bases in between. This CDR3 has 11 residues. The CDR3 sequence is CASSSNYEQYF. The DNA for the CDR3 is TGTGCCAGCAGTTCGAACTACGAGCAGTACTTC.

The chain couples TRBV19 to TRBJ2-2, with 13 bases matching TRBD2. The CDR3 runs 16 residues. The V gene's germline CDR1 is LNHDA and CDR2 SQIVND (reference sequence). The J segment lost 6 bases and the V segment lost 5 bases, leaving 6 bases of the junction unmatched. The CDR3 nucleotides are TGTGCCAGTAGTCACAGACTAGCGGGAGGCCCCGGGGAGCTGTTTTTT. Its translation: CASSHRLAGGPGELFF. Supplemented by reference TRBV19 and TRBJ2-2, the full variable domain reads DGGITQSPKYLFRKEGQNVTLSCEQNLNHDAMYWYRQDPGQGLRLIYYSQIVNDFQKGDIAEGYSVSREKKESFPLTVTSAQKNPTAFYLCASSHRLAGGPGELFFGEGSRLTVL.